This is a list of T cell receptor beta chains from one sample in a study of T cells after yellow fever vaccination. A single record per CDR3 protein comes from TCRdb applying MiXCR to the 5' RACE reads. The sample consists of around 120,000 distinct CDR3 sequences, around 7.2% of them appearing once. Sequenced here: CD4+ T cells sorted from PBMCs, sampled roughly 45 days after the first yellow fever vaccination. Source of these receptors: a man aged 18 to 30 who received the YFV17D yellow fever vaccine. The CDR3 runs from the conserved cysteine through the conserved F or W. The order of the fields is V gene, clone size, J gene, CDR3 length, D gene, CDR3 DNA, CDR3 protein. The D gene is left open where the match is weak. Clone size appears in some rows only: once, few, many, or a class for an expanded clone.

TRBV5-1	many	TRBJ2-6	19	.	TGCGCCAGCAGCTTATTAAGACGGCAGGGAATCTCTGGGGCCAACGTCCTGACTTTC	CASSLLRRQGISGANVLTF
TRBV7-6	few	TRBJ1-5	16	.	TGTGCCAGCAGCTTAGAAAGGGCGTATAGCAATCAGCCCCAGCATTTT	CASSLERAYSNQPQHF
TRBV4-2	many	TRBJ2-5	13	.	TGTGCCAGCAGCCAAGATACGGAGGAGACCCAGTACTTC	CASSQDTEETQYF
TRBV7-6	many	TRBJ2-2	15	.	TGTGCCAGCAGCCTGCAGCAGGGTAGCCACGGGGAGCTGTTTTTT	CASSLQQGSHGELFF
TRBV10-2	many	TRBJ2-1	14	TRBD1	TGCGCCAGCAGGGACAGGGGGTCCTACAATGAGCAGTTCTTC	CASRDRGSYNEQFF
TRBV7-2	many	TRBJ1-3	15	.	TGTGCCAGCAGCTTTTACGGGACCTCTGGAAACACCATATATTTT	CASSFYGTSGNTIYF
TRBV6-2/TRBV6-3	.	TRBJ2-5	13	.	TGTGCCAGCCGAGCACACAGCCAAGAGACCCAGTACTTC	CASRAHSQETQYF
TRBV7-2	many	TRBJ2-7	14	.	TGTGCCAGCTCCATTAGGAGAGGCTCCTACGAGCAGTACTTC	CASSIRRGSYEQYF
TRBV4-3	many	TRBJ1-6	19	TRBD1	TGCGCCAGCAGCCAAGATAGGATGGGACAGGGGAGTCCTAATTCACCCCTCCACTTT	CASSQDRMGQGSPNSPLHF
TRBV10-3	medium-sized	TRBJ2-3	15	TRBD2	TGTGCCATCAGTGGTACTAGCGGGTCTCCAGATACGCAGTATTTT	CAISGTSGSPDTQYF
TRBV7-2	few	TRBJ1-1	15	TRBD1	TGTGCCAGCAGCCGGGACAGGGGGCGGGAGACTGAAGCTTTCTTT	CASSRDRGRETEAFF
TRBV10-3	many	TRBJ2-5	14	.	TGTGCCATCAGTGCCCAGTCCCCCCAAGAGACCCAGTACTTC	CAISAQSPQETQYF
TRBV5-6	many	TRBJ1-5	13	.	TGTGCCAGCAGCTTGGGGGGGGCCCAGCCCCAGCATTTT	CASSLGGAQPQHF
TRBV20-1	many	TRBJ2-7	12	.	TGCAGTGCTAAAGGGGACTCCTACGAGCAGTACTTC	CSAKGDSYEQYF
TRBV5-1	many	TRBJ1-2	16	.	TGCGCCAGCAGCAAAACAGGGCAATACCCTAACTATGGCTACACCTTC	CASSKTGQYPNYGYTF
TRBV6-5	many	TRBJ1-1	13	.	TGTGCCAGCAGTTACGTCGAGGGCACTGAAGCTTTCTTT	CASSYVEGTEAFF
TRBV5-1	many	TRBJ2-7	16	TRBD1	TGCGCCAGCAGCTTGCTGCCCGGGACAGGGACCTACGAGCAGTACTTC	CASSLLPGTGTYEQYF
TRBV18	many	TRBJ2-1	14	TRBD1	TGTGCCAGCTCGCGGGACAGGGTCTACAATGAGCAGTTCTTC	CASSRDRVYNEQFF
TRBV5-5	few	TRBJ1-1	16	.	TGTGCCAGCAGCTCGGGCGGGGTGGTGACGAACACTGAAGCTTTCTTT	CASSSGGVVTNTEAFF
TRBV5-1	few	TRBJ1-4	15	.	TGCGCCAGCAGCCCCAGGGAAACAACTAATGAAAAACTGTTTTTT	CASSPRETTNEKLFF
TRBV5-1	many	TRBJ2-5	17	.	TGCGCCAGCAGCTCCCTCCCTCCGGGACGCAGCCAAGAGACCCAGTACTTC	CASSSLPPGRSQETQYF
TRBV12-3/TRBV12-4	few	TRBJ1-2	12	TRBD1	TGTGCCGCCAGACAGGGGAACTATGGCTACACCTTC	CAARQGNYGYTF
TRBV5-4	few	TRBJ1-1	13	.	TGTGCCAGCTCAGGGCCATTGAACACTGAAGCTTTCTTT	CASSGPLNTEAFF
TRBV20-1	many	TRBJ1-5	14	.	TGCAGTGCTAGTGGGGGGGGTGGCAATCAGCCCCAGCATTTT	CSASGGGGNQPQHF
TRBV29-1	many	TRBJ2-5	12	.	TGCAGCGTTGGGGGGGGCGGTGAGACCCAGTACTTC	CSVGGGGETQYF
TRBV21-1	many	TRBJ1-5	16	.	TGTGCCAGCAGCAACTTGAGTTATCCGGGCAATCAGCCCCAGCATTTT	CASSNLSYPGNQPQHF
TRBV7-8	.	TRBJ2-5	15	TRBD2	TGTGCCAGCAGCTTAGTAACTAGCGGGGAGGAGACCCAGTACTTC	CASSLVTSGEETQYF
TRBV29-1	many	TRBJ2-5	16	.	TGCAGCGTTGAAGGATTTACGATGGGCAGCCAAGAGACCCAGTACTTC	CSVEGFTMGSQETQYF
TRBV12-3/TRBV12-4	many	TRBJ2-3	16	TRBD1	TGTGCCAGCAGTTTTCTCGCCGGACAGGGCCCAGATACGCAGTATTTT	CASSFLAGQGPDTQYF
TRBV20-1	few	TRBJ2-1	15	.	TGCAGTGCTAGGGCGTGGGGACCTCGCTACAATGAGCAGTTCTTC	CSARAWGPRYNEQFF
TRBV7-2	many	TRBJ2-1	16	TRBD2	TGTGCCAGCAGCTCGGGACTAGCGGACCTGCTCCGTGAGCAGTTCTTC	CASSSGLADLLREQFF
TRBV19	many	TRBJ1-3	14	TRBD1	TGTGCCAGTAGTCAGGGGGCGGCTGGAAACACCATATATTTT	CASSQGAAGNTIYF
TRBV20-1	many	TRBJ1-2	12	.	TGCAGTTTCCTTCACCAGGGCCATGGCTACACCTTC	CSFLHQGHGYTF
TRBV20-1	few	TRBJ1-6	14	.	TGCAGTGCATGCGGGGGCCCCTCCGGTTCACCCCTCCACTTT	CSACGGPSGSPLHF
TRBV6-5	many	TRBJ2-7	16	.	TGTGCCAGCAGTTACTGGGGGCTAGCGGACCCTCGGGAGCAGTACTTC	CASSYWGLADPREQYF
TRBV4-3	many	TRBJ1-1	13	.	TGCGCCAGCCGGAAAGCGATTAACACTGAAGCTTTCTTT	CASRKAINTEAFF
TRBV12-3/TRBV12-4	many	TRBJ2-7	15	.	TGTGCCACCAAAGCCCGATCCGGGGGCCGCTACGAGCAGTACTTC	CATKARSGGRYEQYF
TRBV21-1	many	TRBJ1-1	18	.	TGTGCCAGCAGCAATCCCGGGGAGGGGGTGCTGACAGGGACTGAAGCTTTCTTT	CASSNPGEGVLTGTEAFF
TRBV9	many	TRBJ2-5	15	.	TGTGCCAGCAGCGTATCGCTTGGGGTAAAAGAGACCCAGTACTTC	CASSVSLGVKETQYF
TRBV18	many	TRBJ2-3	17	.	TGTGCCAGCTCACAACGTGTAGGGGACTCGACATTCGATACGCAGTATTTT	CASSQRVGDSTFDTQYF
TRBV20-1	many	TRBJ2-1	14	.	TGCAGTGCGTATGACAGATCGGCTTACAATGAGCAGTTCTTC	CSAYDRSAYNEQFF
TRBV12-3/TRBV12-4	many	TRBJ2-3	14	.	TGTGCCAGCAGTTTGTCCGCTGGAGCAGATACGCAGTATTTT	CASSLSAGADTQYF
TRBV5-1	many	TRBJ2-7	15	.	TGCGCCAGCAGCTTGGGGCGGGGGCGCGACAACGAGCAGTACTTC	CASSLGRGRDNEQYF
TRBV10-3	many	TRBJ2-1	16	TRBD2	TGTGCCATCAGGGGGACTAGCGGGGGGGCAATCAATGAGCAGTTCTTC	CAIRGTSGGAINEQFF
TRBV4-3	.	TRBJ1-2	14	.	TGCGCCAGCAGCCGGGGTGCAGGGATGAGAGGCTACACCTTC	CASSRGAGMRGYTF
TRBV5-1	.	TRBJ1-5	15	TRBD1	TGCGCCAGCAGCCCCGGGACAGGAGCTAATCAGCCCCAGCATTTT	CASSPGTGANQPQHF
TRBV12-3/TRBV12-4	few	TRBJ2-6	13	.	TGTGCCAGCAGGGATTCTGGGGCCAACGTCCTGACTTTC	CASRDSGANVLTF
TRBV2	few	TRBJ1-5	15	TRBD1	TGTGCCAGCAGTGAAGGGACAGGGGGCTTTCAGCCCCAGCATTTT	CASSEGTGGFQPQHF
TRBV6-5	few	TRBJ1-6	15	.	TGTGCCAGCAGTTACGACCAACAGGGATCTTTACCCCTCCACTTT	CASSYDQQGSLPLHF
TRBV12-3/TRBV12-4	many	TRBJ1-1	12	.	TGTGCCAGCAGTTTATTTCTCGGTGAAGCTTTCTTT	CASSLFLGEAFF
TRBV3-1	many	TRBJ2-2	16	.	TGTGCCAGCAGCCAAGTTCTGGGGGGGGCCACCGGGGAGCTGTTTTTT	CASSQVLGGATGELFF
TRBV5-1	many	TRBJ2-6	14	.	TGCGCCAGCAAACAGAGCTCTGGGGCCAACGTCCTGACTTTC	CASKQSSGANVLTF
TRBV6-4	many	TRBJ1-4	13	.	TGTGGAAGGGGAGGGGCAACTAATGAAAAACTGTTTTTT	CGRGGATNEKLFF
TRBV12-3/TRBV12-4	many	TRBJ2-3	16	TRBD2	TGTGCCAGCAGTACGGGACTAGCGGGTAGCACAGATACGCAGTATTTT	CASSTGLAGSTDTQYF
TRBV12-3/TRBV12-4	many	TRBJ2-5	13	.	TGTGCCAGCAGGCTGCTATCGGAAGAGACCCAGTACTTC	CASRLLSEETQYF